This T cell receptor beta chain derives from a study of shared clonotypes between healthy human individuals. Study observations and caveats: Generation probabilities of non-shared clonotypes were lower (relative to those shared by all four donors). Genetic and exposure-history diversity was limited by the few donors.

The donors, healthy adults who were HIV-negative, had experienced no recent acute infections or vaccinations. Each CD8 memory set brought CD45RO+ cells together with CCR7-negative CD45RA+ TemRA cells. For this clone: As yet, its antigen is unknown.

After removal of 5 bases from V and 5 bases from J, the junction contained 5 bases not matched to a gene. The CDR3 spans 14 residues. Germline values: CDR1 MNHEY, CDR2 SMNVEV (reference sequence). Generated by immunoSEQ multiplex PCR, the TCRdb table keeps only in-frame clones and is missing some. The sample has some 700,000 clones; roughly 91% are singletons. V is TRBV27 and J is TRBJ2-3; 9 bases are shared with TRBD1. The sample taken for sequencing was memory CD8+ T cells from PBMCs. Subset denoted: CD45RO+ cells pooled with CCR7-negative TemRA cells. The origin of this receptor is a man between 18 and 29 years old in good health. Some clones in this sample may be carry-over from other donors' samples. DNA for the CDR3: TGTGCCAGCAGTGAACAGGGGGCCGTAGATACGCAGTATTTT. Protein sequence: CASSEQGAVDTQYF.